One sample yielded the 28 T cell receptor beta chains listed below, sequenced in a study of shared clonotypes between healthy human individuals. Using immunoSEQ multiplex PCR, the repertoire was profiled, and TCRdb retains in-frame clones only, with some absent. The table records some 2.1 million clones, 85% to 95% of them present only once. Cells designated naive CD8 were CD45RO-negative and were positively selected for CCR7, with terminally differentiated effector memory CD45RA+ cells excluded. The sequenced sample was naive CD8+ T cells from PBMCs. Every receptor here comes from a man aged 18 to 30 in good health. Some clones in this sample may be carry-over from other donors' samples.

This clone has just one count. J is TRBJ1-6 and V is TRBV4-1; perhaps TRBD1 as D (5 bases). Germline values: CDR1 MGHRA, CDR2 YSYEKL. The CDR3 loop spans 18 amino acids. V lost 2 bases to trimming and J lost 5 bases, with 19 bases between them. CDR3 region: CASSQPPRGATNNSPLHF. The CDR3 DNA is TGCGCCAGCAGCCAACCCCCGAGAGGGGCGACGAATAATTCACCCCTCCACTTT.

The count of this clone is one. V usage is TRBV27 and J usage is TRBJ2-7, with D perhaps TRBD1 (6 bases). Germline CDR1 is MNHEY and CDR2 is SMNVEV (reference sequence). Trimming took 8 bases from V and 6 from J, leaving 11 bases between them. This CDR3 has 11 residues. The CDR3 nucleotides are TGTGCCAGCGGGGGCCCGACCGAGCAGTACTTC. Translating gives CASGGPTEQYF.

DNA for the CDR3: TGTGCCAGCAGCGAATACAAGGCTGACGAGCAGTACTTC. Amino acid sequence: CASSEYKADEQYF. The rearrangement links TRBV7-8 to TRBJ2-7, with no clear D. This CDR3 is built from 13 residues. Germline V lookup: CDR1 SGHVS, CDR2 FQNEAQ. Trimming left V 5 bases short and J 5 bases short, with 13 bases between. The full variable domain, its missing parts supplied by reference TRBV7-8 and TRBJ2-7, is GAGVSQSPRYKVAKRGQDVALRCDPISGHVSLFWYQQALGQGPEFLTYFQNEAQLDKSGLPSDRFFAERPEGSVSTLKIQRTQQEDSAVYLCASSEYKADEQYFGPGTRLTVT.

This chain connects TRBV6-5 to TRBJ2-2; TRBD2 aligns across 7 bases. CDR3 size: 14 residues. J lost 5 bases, V lost 6 bases, and 6 bases had no gene match. The germline V gene encodes CDR1 MNHEY and CDR2 SVGAGI. As DNA, the CDR3 is TGTGCCAGCAGGGCCCGGGGGGTGACCGGGGAGCTGTTTTTT. This sequence encodes CASRARGVTGELFF.

The J gene is TRBJ1-3, the V gene TRBV28, with D unresolved. CDR3 size: 14 residues. The V end lost 6 bases, the J end lost 0 bases, and 9 bases lay between the germline ends. Germline loops: CDR1 MDHEN, CDR2 SYDVKM. The CDR3 region is CASRRASSGNTIYF. The CDR3 nucleotides read TGTGCCAGCAGGCGTGCGAGCTCTGGAAACACCATATATTTT.

This chain uses TRBV6-5 with TRBJ2-7; tentatively, D is TRBD2 (6 bases). This CDR3 region has 15 residues. Germline V lookup: CDR1 MNHEY, CDR2 SVGAGI. V was clipped by 6 bases and J by 2 bases, with 17 bases between them. CDR3 in amino acids: CASREPRRGPYEQYF. DNA of the CDR3: TGTGCCAGCAGGGAACCGCGGCGGGGCCCCTACGAGCAGTACTTC.

This clone was seen a single time. This chain links TRBV9 with TRBJ2-6, with a possible D match to TRBD1 (5 bases). Germline V gives CDR1 SGDLS, CDR2 YYNGEE. Trimming shortened V by 4 bases and J by 0 bases, and 11 bases separated the two germline ends. The CDR3 runs 16 residues. CDR3 coding DNA: TGTGCCAGCAGCCCCCGACAGACCTCTGGGGCCAACGTCCTGACTTTC. Protein sequence: CASSPRQTSGANVLTF.

V and J are TRBV27 and TRBJ2-7; 9 bases are a match to TRBD1. The CDR3 covers 16 residues. In germline, CDR1 is MNHEY, CDR2 SMNVEV (reference sequence). The V and J ends lost 6 bases and 2 bases, in that order; junction bases with no gene match: 11. The CDR3 sequence is CASSPRAGQGPYEQYF. CDR3 in DNA: TGTGCCAGCAGCCCCCGAGCGGGACAGGGACCCTACGAGCAGTACTTC.

The V and J genes are TRBV5-1 and TRBJ2-2, with D uncertain. V lost 2 bases, J lost 3 bases, and 11 bases lay in between. The CDR3 sequence is 15 residues long. Germline V gene lookup returns CDR1 SGHRS and CDR2 YFSETQ. The CDR3 DNA sequence: TGCGCCAGCAGCTTAGGCAGGCTCGACACCGGGGAGCTGTTTTTT. Translating gives CASSLGRLDTGELFF.

The rearrangement uses TRBV28 and TRBJ1-2; D perhaps matches TRBD1 (6 bases). This CDR3 has 16 amino acids. CDR1 and CDR2 from the germline V gene are MDHEN and SYDVKM. V was clipped by 6 bases and J by 6 bases, with 23 bases between them. The CDR3 protein is CASSWGGAATLDGYTF. For the CDR3, the DNA is TGTGCCAGCAGCTGGGGGGGCGCAGCGACTCTCGATGGCTACACCTTC.

This chain links TRBV11-2 with TRBJ2-2; possibly TRBD2 for D (6 bases). Germline V lookup: CDR1 SGHAT, CDR2 FQNNGV. Between the trimmed V and J ends, which lost 5 bases and 2 bases, there was a span of 18 bases. The CDR3 runs 17 residues. Here the CDR3 DNA reads TGTGCCAGCAGCCCCATTTCGGGACTCATAAACACCGGGGAGCTGTTTTTT. Translating it yields CASSPISGLINTGELFF.

This clone appeared once. This CDR3 reads CASSPRTGGETQYF. CDR3 in DNA: TGTGCCAGCAGCCCACGGACAGGGGGGGAGACCCAGTACTTC. The V call is TRBV7-6, the J call TRBJ2-5; TRBD1 aligns across 10 bases. The junction had 5 bases not matched to a gene; V was cut back by 5 bases and J by 5 bases. This CDR3 has 14 amino acids. Germline V lookup: CDR1 SGHVS, CDR2 FNYEAQ.

The chain uses TRBV14 and TRBJ2-7; D possibly matches TRBD1 or TRBD2 (5 bases each). Trimming cost V 1 base and J 2 bases, with 9 bases left between them. CDR3 size: 14 residues. The germline V gene encodes CDR1 SGHDN and CDR2 FVKESK. For the CDR3, the DNA is TGTGCCAGCAGCCAAGGGGGGTTCCCCTACGAGCAGTACTTC. The encoded protein is CASSQGGFPYEQYF.

Notes on this clone: This sample includes further DNA sequences coding for the same CDR3. The chain links TRBV5-6 to TRBJ2-7; D call uncertain. Trimming cost V 0 bases and J 4 bases, with 11 bases left between them. This CDR3 comprises 14 residues. Germline V gives CDR1 SGHDT, CDR2 YYEEEE. The CDR3 DNA is TGTGCCAGCAGCTTGGGGCAGGTCTCATACGAGCAGTACTTC. Its protein is CASSLGQVSYEQYF. The variable domain in full, with the rest retrieved from reference TRBV5-6 and TRBJ2-7, is DAGVTQSPTHLIKTRGQQVTLRCSPKSGHDTVSWYQQALGQGPQFIFQYYEEEERQRGNFPDRFSGHQFPNYSSELNVNALLLGDSALYLCASSLGQVSYEQYFGPGTRLTVT.

The chain couples TRBV15 to TRBJ2-1; D gene ambiguous. Germline lookup yields CDR1 LNHNV and CDR2 YYDKDF (reference sequence). Between the trimmed V and J ends, which lost 0 bases and 5 bases, there was a span of 8 bases. The CDR3 has 14 residues. The CDR3 here is CATSRDPRDNEQFF. CDR3 coding DNA: TGTGCCACCAGCAGAGACCCCCGAGACAATGAGCAGTTCTTC.

The chain links TRBV4-3 to TRBJ1-4; TRBD1 aligns across 10 bases. This CDR3 region has 19 residues. In germline, CDR1 is LGHNA, CDR2 YSLEER. V shed 0 bases and J 6 bases; nucleotides not matched to a gene: 13. CDR3 nucleotide sequence: TGCGCCAGCAGCCAAGATAGCGCGCTCGAGGGACAGGGGTATGAAAAACTGTTTTTT. Translated, it gives CASSQDSALEGQGYEKLFF.

As to this clone: The sample carries other DNA sequences with the same CDR3. The chain combines TRBV27 with TRBJ2-7, with D perhaps matching TRBD2 (6 bases). V shed 6 bases and J shed 0 bases, with 12 bases lying between them. The germline V gene has CDR1 MNHEY and CDR2 SMNVEV (reference sequence). This CDR3 has 14 amino acids. As DNA, the CDR3 is TGTGCCAGCAGAAAGCGGGCTAGCTCCTACGAGCAGTACTTC. Its translation is CASRKRASSYEQYF.

The chain has TRBV27 and TRBJ2-4, with 8 bases fitting TRBD1. From germline, CDR1 is MNHEY and CDR2 SMNVEV (reference sequence). The V segment lost 3 bases and the J segment 6 bases; nucleotides outside the gene matches: 1. CDR3 length equals 13 residues. The CDR3 region has the DNA TGTGCCAGCAGTTTCGACAGGGGAAACATTCAGTACTTC. It is translated as CASSFDRGNIQYF.

The chain joins TRBV6-5 to TRBJ2-7; 9 nucleotides align to TRBD1. Germline V gene data show CDR1 as MNHEY and CDR2 as SVGAGI. The CDR3 runs to 14 residues. Trimming at V came to 8 bases and at J to 6 bases, leaving 11 bases not matched to a gene. The CDR3 nucleotides are TGTGCCAGCGTCGACAGGGGGAACCCAATCGAGCAGTACTTC. It specifies CASVDRGNPIEQYF.

The chain uses TRBV2 and TRBJ2-1; 13 bases match TRBD2. Germline lookup yields CDR1 SNHLY and CDR2 FYNNEI. CDR3 length equals 18 residues. The junction had 10 bases not matched to a gene; V was cut back by 6 bases and J by 2 bases. The CDR3 loop reads CASRGWTSGRGTYNEQFF. As DNA, the CDR3 is TGTGCCAGCAGGGGATGGACTAGCGGGAGAGGCACCTACAATGAGCAGTTCTTC.

Here the CDR3 reads CATLRGTEAFF. Written as DNA, the CDR3 is TGTGCCACTCTAAGGGGTACAGAAGCTTTCTTT. V and J are TRBV7-9 and TRBJ1-1; the D gene is possibly TRBD1 (5 bases). V was trimmed by 10 bases and J by 8 bases, leaving 14 bases between them. The CDR3 runs to 11 residues. The germline V gene has CDR1 SEHNR and CDR2 FQNEAQ (reference sequence).

The CDR3 DNA follows: TGTGCCAGCAACCCCGGTGGCGGGGGAGGCGAGCAGTACTTC. It yields the protein CASNPGGGGGEQYF. V and J are TRBV5-6 and TRBJ2-7, with 7 bases fitting TRBD2. Unmatched junction bases numbered 12, after V lost 6 bases and J lost 6 bases. CDR3 length equals 14 residues. Germline CDR1 SGHDT, CDR2 YYEEEE.

The chain employs TRBV7-3 and TRBJ1-2, with 7 bases fitting TRBD1. The CDR3 is made up of 15 amino acids. CDR1 and CDR2 (germline): SGHTA, FQGTGA. The V and J ends lost 4 bases and 1 base, in that order; junction bases with no gene match: 6. CDR3 region: CASSSETGYNYGYTF. CDR3 DNA: TGTGCCAGCAGCTCCGAGACAGGGTATAACTATGGCTACACCTTC.

The rearrangement uses TRBV11-2 and TRBJ2-2, with TRBD1 as a possible D gene (8 bases). With 5 bases removed from V and 6 bases from J, the gap between germline ends came to 16 bases. Germline lookup yields CDR1 SGHAT and CDR2 FQNNGV. The CDR3 sequence is 15 residues long. CDR3 sequence: CASSSRQGRAGELFF. In nucleotides, the CDR3 is TGTGCCAGCAGCAGTCGACAGGGGAGGGCCGGGGAGCTGTTTTTT.

CDR3 sequence (DNA): TGTGCCAGCAGCCCCCTTGGGGAGACGCATGAGCAGTTCTTC. Protein sequence: CASSPLGETHEQFF. This chain links TRBV7-3 with TRBJ2-1; tentatively, D is TRBD2 (5 bases). The CDR3 is 14 residues long. V dropped 5 bases and J dropped 8 bases, with 16 bases sitting between them. The germline V gene encodes CDR1 SGHTA and CDR2 FQGTGA. Full variable domain (missing parts from reference TRBV7-3 and TRBJ2-1): GAGVSQTPSNKVTEKGKYVELRCDPISGHTALYWYRQSLGQGPEFLIYFQGTGAADDSGLPNDRFFAVRPEGSVSTLKIQRTERGDSAVYLCASSPLGETHEQFFGPGTRLTVL.

The genes are TRBV27 and TRBJ2-2; 7 positions match TRBD2. The ends lost 5 bases at V and 3 bases at J; junction bases unmatched: 9. The germline CDR1 and CDR2 sequences are MNHEY and SMNVEV (reference sequence). CDR3 length: 16 amino acids. The CDR3 is CASSPKTSVDTGELFF. The CDR3 nucleotides read TGTGCCAGCAGTCCCAAAACTAGCGTTGACACCGGGGAGCTGTTTTTT.

The rearrangement joins TRBV28 to TRBJ1-5, with D tentatively TRBD1 (5 bases). The CDR3 consists of 17 residues. In germline, CDR1 is MDHEN, CDR2 SYDVKM. V was shortened by 3 bases and J by 2 bases, with 17 bases between the two germline ends. In DNA form, the CDR3 reads TGTGCCAGCAGTTTTCCGCCGTGGGGGGAAGGCAATCAGCCCCAGCATTTT. This translates into CASSFPPWGEGNQPQHF. Supplemented by reference TRBV28 and TRBJ1-5, the full variable domain reads DVKVTQSSRYLVKRTGEKVFLECVQDMDHENMFWYRQDPGLGLRLIYFSYDVKMKEKGDIPEGYSVSREKKERFSLILESASTNQTSMYLCASSFPPWGEGNQPQHFGDGTRLSIL.

This clone was seen a single time. This specimen includes other DNA sequences encoding the same CDR3. This chain uses TRBV28 with TRBJ1-2; no reliable D call. Germline-derived CDR1 and CDR2 are MDHEN and SYDVKM. This CDR3 is built from 15 residues. The V end was cut by 0 bases, the J end by 3 bases, with 11 bases between. CDR3 in amino acids: CASSLWGALDYGYTF. The CDR3, as DNA: TGTGCCAGCAGTTTATGGGGAGCCCTGGACTATGGCTACACCTTC.